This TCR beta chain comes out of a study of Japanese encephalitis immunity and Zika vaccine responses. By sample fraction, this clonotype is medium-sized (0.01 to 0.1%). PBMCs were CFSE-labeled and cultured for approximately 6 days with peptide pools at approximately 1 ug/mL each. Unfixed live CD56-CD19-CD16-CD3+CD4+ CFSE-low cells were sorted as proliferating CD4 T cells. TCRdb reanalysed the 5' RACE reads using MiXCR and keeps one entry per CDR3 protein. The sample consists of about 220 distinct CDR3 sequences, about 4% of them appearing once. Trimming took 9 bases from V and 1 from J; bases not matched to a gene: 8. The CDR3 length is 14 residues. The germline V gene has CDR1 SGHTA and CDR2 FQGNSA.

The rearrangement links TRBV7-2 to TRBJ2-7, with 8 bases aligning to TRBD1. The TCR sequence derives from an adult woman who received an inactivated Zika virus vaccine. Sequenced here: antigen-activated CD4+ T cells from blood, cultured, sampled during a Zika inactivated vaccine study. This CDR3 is CARNRGAFSYEQYV. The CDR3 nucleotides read TGTGCCAGAAACAGGGGGGCGTTTTCCTACGAGCAGTACGTC.